Detailed here is one T cell receptor beta chain. The source of the sample is a study of blood T cell repertoires in COVID-19. For the study at large: The United States, Italy and Spain were the sources of the acute and convalescent COVID-19 samples. In each case, the material was cDNA or gDNA derived from T cells, B-cell-depleted T cells, or PBMCs.

Authors' data handling: For nucleated cells, counts were estimated from reference gene primer amplification. The repertoire was sequenced with immunoSEQ multiplex PCR; TCRdb's copy has only in-frame clones and lacks some. V, J and clone size are taken as reported in that table, and D and trimming were inferred from the DNA itself. The sample has fewer than 30,000 clones; roughly 84% are singletons. The TCR sequence derives from a man aged 65 to 79 with active COVID-19. Material: peripheral blood.

For the CDR3, the DNA is TGTGCCAGCACCGTGGGCGACGGCAGGCTCACAGATACGCAGTATTTT. Translating it yields CASTVGDGRLTDTQYF. The chain joins TRBV9 to TRBJ2-3; D uncertain. Germline V CDR1 and CDR2: SGDLS, YYNGEE. CDR3 length: 16 residues. V was shortened by 6 bases and J by 2 bases, with 19 bases between the two germline ends.